The clone carrying this TCR beta chain was seen just once. TCRdb's copy holds only in-frame clones and misses some; the assay was immunoSEQ multiplex PCR. The sample records tens of thousands of clones, roughly 81% being singletons. The data originate from a study of OX40 agonist ivuxolimab in advanced cancers. The CDR3 length is 14 residues. Germline CDR1 is SGHTA and CDR2 is FQGTGA. V gave up 2 bases and J gave up 0 bases, with 8 bases separating them. The chain recombines TRBV7-3 with TRBJ2-7; a possible D gene is TRBD1 (5 bases). This clonotype was sampled from an adult with an advanced solid tumor such as melanoma, head and neck, liver or kidney cancer. The sample consisted of CD4+ or CD8+ T cells sorted from blood, taken in a trial of the OX40 agonist ivuxolimab. Here the CDR3 DNA reads TGTGCCAGCAGCTTAGGAGACAGCTCCTACGAGCAGTACTTC. Its translation: CASSLGDSSYEQYF.